The source of this T cell receptor beta chain is a study of immune cell composition in non-small cell lung cancer. Study outcomes and limitations: Smoking pack-years did not significantly correlate with tumour TCR-beta clonality. In adenocarcinoma, maximal tumour-associated clone frequency tracked TIL tumour reactivity. Lung adenocarcinomas had lower top 10 clone scores and clonality than squamous tumours.

The CDR3 consists of 14 residues. V lost 5 bases to trimming and J lost 6 bases; unmatched junction nucleotides: 8. Germline V lookup: CDR1 SQVTM, CDR2 ANQGSEA. Genomic DNA came from frozen unsorted single-cell suspensions. In the case of this clone: Its antigen is as yet unknown.

Sequenced by immunoSEQ multiplex PCR; TCRdb stores in-frame clones only, minus some. This table holds around 8,000 clones, approximately 68% found once. Sequenced input: lung tumor tissue. This chain connects TRBV29-1 to TRBJ2-3; TRBD1 matches at 10 bases. The receptor was isolated from a human donor with non-small cell lung cancer. The CDR3 protein is CSVFPGQGLDTQYF. CDR3 nucleotide sequence: TGCAGCGTTTTCCCGGGACAGGGGTTGGATACGCAGTATTTT.